This T cell receptor (beta chain) was identified in a study of T cell changes during pregnancy in multiple sclerosis. The repertoire was sequenced with immunoSEQ multiplex PCR; TCRdb's copy has only in-frame clones and lacks some. The sample consists of about 59,000 clones, approximately 87% of them appearing once. The CDR3 length is 15 residues. V gave up 5 bases and J gave up 6 bases; unmatched junction bases: 10. Germline-derived CDR1 and CDR2 are SNHLY and FYNNEI. The chain carries TRBV2 and TRBJ2-7, with 10 bases fitting TRBD1. This TCR derives from a human donor whose cells served as feeder cells for cultures in a pregnancy study. Specimen: peripheral blood from another person, used as feeder cells. The chain's CDR3 is CASSRQGTGVSEQYF. CDR3 nucleotide sequence: TGTGCCAGCAGTCGGCAAGGGACAGGGGTTAGCGAGCAGTACTTC.